This TCR beta chain was documented in a study of T cell repertoires in cytomegalovirus infection. Across the whole study: Public TCR beta signatures provided an indication of both CMV infection and a matching HLA type.

From the reads, TCRdb called clonotypes with MiXCR, one entry per CDR3 protein. This table holds about 530,000 distinct CDR3 sequences, around a quarter found once. V was pared by 1 base and J by 1 base, with 6 bases of the junction left unmatched. The CDR3 totals 17 residues. The V gene's germline CDR1 is KGHSH and CDR2 LQKENI. The sample holds a few counts of this clonotype. Its target is unknown. General study results and limits: The study identified carriers of CMV plus the relevant HLA from cumulative public TCR beta family frequency. HLA-C-restricted TCR beta clonotypes specific for CMV led the ex vivo response.

The chain couples TRBV18 to TRBJ2-2; TRBD2 aligns across 7 bases. Sequencing was done on a sample of PBMCs. This TCR was sampled from a human donor in good health (CMV status not recorded). Some clones in this sample may be carry-over from other donors' samples. The CDR3 protein is CASSPLKAGLNTGELFF. The CDR3 coding sequence is TGTGCCAGCTCACCACTGAAAGCGGGATTGAACACCGGGGAGCTGTTTTTT.